This T cell receptor (beta chain) was identified in a study of PD-1 blockade in classical Hodgkin lymphoma. The overall study: The study gave patients nivolumab 3 mg/kg intravenously every 2 weeks.

V shed 5 bases and J shed 0 bases, with 11 bases lying between them. CDR1 is MNHEY and CDR2 is SMNVEV in the germline V gene (reference sequence). The CDR3 is made up of 14 amino acids. All the patients suffered relapse after autologous stem cell transplantation, and brentuximab vedotin exposure differed. Complete response, partial response or progressive disease were the best responses. The table lists this clone with a few counts. Its antigen is currently unknown. The study, taken as a whole, reports: Baseline TCR diversity was reportedly lower in newly diagnosed patients than in healthy donors. It was reported as lower still in relapsed/refractory patients.

Measured with immunoSEQ multiplex PCR; TCRdb has only the in-frame clones, and not every one. The sample consists of roughly 100,000 clones, roughly 90% of them appearing once. The chain is built from TRBV27 and TRBJ2-7; D perhaps matches TRBD1 (6 bases). The TCR comes from a human donor with classical Hodgkin lymphoma. The sequencing used peripheral blood mononuclear cells (PBMCs), collected before the second cycle of nivolumab. CDR3 sequence reads: CASSPYRVSYEQYF. CDR3 in DNA: TGTGCCAGCAGTCCTTACAGGGTCTCCTACGAGCAGTACTTC.